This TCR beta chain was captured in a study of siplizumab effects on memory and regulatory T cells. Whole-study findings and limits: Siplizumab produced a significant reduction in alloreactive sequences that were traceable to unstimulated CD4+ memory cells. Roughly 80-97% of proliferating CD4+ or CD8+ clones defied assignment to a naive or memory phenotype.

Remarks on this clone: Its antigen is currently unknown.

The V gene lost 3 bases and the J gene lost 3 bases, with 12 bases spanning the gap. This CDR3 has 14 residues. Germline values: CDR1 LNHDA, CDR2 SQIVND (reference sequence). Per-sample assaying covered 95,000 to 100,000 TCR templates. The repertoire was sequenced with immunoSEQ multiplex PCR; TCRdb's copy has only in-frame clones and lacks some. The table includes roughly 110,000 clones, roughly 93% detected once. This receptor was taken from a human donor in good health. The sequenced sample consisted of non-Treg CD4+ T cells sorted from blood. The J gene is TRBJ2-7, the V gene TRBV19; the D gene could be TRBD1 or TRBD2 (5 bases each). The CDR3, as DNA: TGTGCCAGTAGTATCGGGACGGCCAACTACGAGCAGTACTTC. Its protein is CASSIGTANYEQYF.